This T cell receptor beta chain was captured in a study of response to subunit inactivated influenza vaccine. Study-wide results and caveats: The authors offered the suggestion that each seasonal influenza vaccination recruits few new T cells.

This clonotype was observed a few times. Its specificity is not known. The ends were cut back, 4 bases at V and 5 bases at J, with 11 bases in the middle. The germline gives CDR1 SGHTA, CDR2 FQGNSA. This CDR3 has 13 amino acids. TCRdb fed the RT-PCR reads into MiXCR, producing one record per CDR3 protein. The sample includes about 610,000 distinct CDR3 sequences, approximately 15% of them seen just once. The chain carries TRBV7-2 and TRBJ2-5; possibly TRBD1 for D (5 bases). The clonotype originates from a man aged 50 or older who received an inactivated influenza vaccine. The material was PBMCs from blood, obtained 11 to 12 days after vaccination. CDR3 sequence reads: CASSYGAVETQYF. In DNA form, the CDR3 reads TGTGCCAGCAGCTATGGGGCCGTCGAGACCCAGTACTTC.